The sequence of this T cell receptor (beta chain) was determined in a study of human T cells and chemical hapten exposure. In the library, unique molecular identifiers were attached to individual cDNA molecules. In the authors' workflow: A per-sample median of around 100,000 TCRs was observed, with a range of roughly 20,000 to 690,600. One entry per CDR3 protein results from TCRdb running MiXCR on the RACE reads. The V and J calls reflect TCRdb's pipeline rather than the authors' work. The table has 33,000 or so distinct CDR3 sequences, more than 10% seen once; the top ten hold more than 1.5%. The CDR3 spans 15 residues. Germline lookup yields CDR1 SSHAT and CDR2 FNYEAQ (reference sequence). This clonotype has at least ten counts. An end of the junction differs from the germline gene, which may be a read error. Specified time point: pre-sensitization, week 0. The treatment was: therapeutic diphenylcyclopropenone sensitization with weekly scalp DPC. From whole blood left unfractionated, total RNA was extracted. Ahead of applying each patch test, blood was sampled.

This sequence originates from a woman between 40 and 50 years old with alopecia areata. Some clones in this sample may be carry-over from other donors' samples. This specimen consisted of whole blood, obtained in connection with sensitization to the hapten diphenylcyclopropenone (DPC). The chain combines TRBV7-7 with TRBJ2-7, with D perhaps being TRBD1 or TRBD2 (5 bases each). For the CDR3, the DNA is TGTGCTAGCAGCCCGGGACCGCTGGGCGGCTACGAGCAGTACTTC. It yields the protein CASSPGPLGGYEQYF.